This T cell receptor beta chain was obtained from a study of Graves' ophthalmopathy and Graves' hyperthyroidism. Study information: Stable hyperthyroidism denotes an absence of ophthalmopathy throughout 18 months of follow-up.

The authors amplified TCR beta CDR3 regions from RNA transcripts. The first-round RT-PCR employed HTBI primers together with the Qiagen OneStep RT-PCR kit. A multiplex PCR was then performed as the second round. TCRdb redid the calling of the multiplex PCR reads with MiXCR, one entry per CDR3 protein. The table includes roughly 600,000 distinct CDR3 sequences, approximately 35% detected once. The length of the CDR3 is 14 residues. The V and J ends lost 7 bases and 3 bases respectively, with 18 bases between them. CDR1 SQVTM and CDR2 ANQGSEA come from the germline V gene. This clonotype was seen a handful of times.

J is TRBJ1-1 and V is TRBV29-1; perhaps TRBD1 as D (6 bases). The clonotype was recovered from an adult man with Graves' hyperthyroidism. Sequenced sample: peripheral blood or thyroid tissue (not recorded which). The DNA for the CDR3 is TGCAGCGCCGGCGGGGGAGGGGGGGACACTGAAGCTTTCTTT. Translated: CSAGGGGGDTEAFF.